A single sample is the source of the 17 T cell receptor beta chains below, sequenced in a study of blood T cells in healthy people across ages. It was with a sample-barcoded 5' primer and a J-beta primer mix that a second PCR of roughly 7 to 12 cycles was run. TCRdb re-derived calls from the 5' RACE reads in MiXCR, one entry per CDR3 protein. The top ten clones hold around 20% of a sample with about 730,000 distinct CDR3 sequences, around 40% of them seen once. Sequencing was performed on blood. All receptors come from an older woman in good health.

This clonotype was counted between two and nine times. V is TRBV29-1 and J is TRBJ1-4; 8 bases fit TRBD1. V shed 6 bases and J 0 bases; nucleotides not matched to a gene: 3. This CDR3 is built from 14 residues. Germline lookup yields CDR1 SQVTM and CDR2 ANQGSEA. CDR3 nucleotide sequence: TGCAGCGTGACAGGGGACTCAACTAATGAAAAACTGTTTTTT. Amino acids: CSVTGDSTNEKLFF.

The chain is built from TRBV29-1 and TRBJ1-1; a weak D match, TRBD1 (5 bases). Germline CDR1 and CDR2: SQVTM and ANQGSEA. V was clipped by 1 base and J by 10 bases, with 10 bases between them. CDR3 size: 11 residues. CDR3 amino acids: CSVEGQGPAFF. The DNA for the CDR3 is TGCAGCGTTGAAGGTCAGGGCCCAGCTTTCTTT.

This clonotype was seen only a few times. The J gene is TRBJ1-2, the V gene TRBV28; 8 nucleotides line up with TRBD1. CDR1 is MDHEN and CDR2 is SYDVKM in the germline V gene. V lost 5 bases to trimming and J lost 5 bases; unmatched junction nucleotides: 13. The CDR3 sequence is 16 residues long. Here the CDR3 reads CASSSPSRGLWYGYTF. CDR3 DNA sequence: TGTGCCAGCAGTAGCCCCTCCAGGGGGCTCTGGTATGGCTACACCTTC.

This clonotype was counted once. V and J are TRBV15 and TRBJ2-7; 10 bases are shared with TRBD2. Germline CDR1 reads LNHNV; CDR2 reads YYDKDF (reference sequence). V lost 5 bases and J lost 0; bases outside the gene matches: 7. This CDR3 has 16 amino acids. The CDR3 sequence: CATSPGTSESSYEQYF. The CDR3, as DNA: TGTGCCACCAGCCCCGGGACTAGCGAGAGCTCCTACGAGCAGTACTTC. Filled out from reference TRBV15 and TRBJ2-7, the complete variable domain reads DAMVIQNPRYQVTQFGKPVTLSCSQTLNHNVMYWYQQKSSQAPKLLFHYYDKDFNNEADTPDNFQSRRPNTSFCFLDIRSPGLGDTAMYLCATSPGTSESSYEQYFGPGTRLTVT.

The chain combines TRBV4-2 with TRBJ2-3; 9 positions match TRBD2. Germline V gene lookup returns CDR1 LGHNA and CDR2 YNFKEQ. V lost 0 bases, J lost 1 base, and 5 bases stayed unmatched. The CDR3 is made up of 17 amino acids. The CDR3 reads CASSQEALAGRTDTQYF. The CDR3 DNA reads as TGTGCCAGCAGCCAAGAAGCGCTAGCGGGACGCACAGATACGCAGTATTTT.

The V and J genes are TRBV3-1 and TRBJ2-4, with 7 positions matching TRBD2. The end of the DNA fits TRBJ2-7 better, so the J call may be wrong. CDR1 and CDR2 from the germline V gene are LGHDT and YNNKEL (reference sequence). The CDR3 is 14 amino acids. CDR3 nucleotides: TGTGCCAGCAGCCAAGGACTAGCCGAAGACGAGCAGTACTTC. Protein sequence: CASSQGLAEDEQYF.

The J gene is TRBJ2-2, the V gene TRBV5-1; D might be TRBD1 (6 bases). The germline gives CDR1 SGHRS, CDR2 YFSETQ. The ends were cut back, 4 bases at V and 0 bases at J, with 10 bases in the middle. The CDR3 has 15 residues. The CDR3 DNA is TGCGCCAGCAGCATCGGGACAACGAACACCGGGGAGCTGTTTTTT. As protein: CASSIGTTNTGELFF.

This chain links TRBV12-3 or TRBV12-4 with TRBJ2-1; D may match TRBD1 or TRBD2 (5 bases each). The CDR3 contains 14 residues. V was clipped by 2 bases and J by 6 bases, with 11 bases between them. The CDR3 spells CASSLMGTRNEQFF. CDR3 in DNA: TGTGCCAGCAGTTTAATGGGGACCCGCAATGAGCAGTTCTTC.

The sample holds a few counts of this clonotype. This rearrangement joins TRBV9 to TRBJ2-7, with TRBD2 matching over 7 bases. The germline V gene has CDR1 SGDLS and CDR2 YYNGEE. V trimming: 4 bases; J trimming: 4 bases; junction bases outside the gene matches: 8. CDR3 size: 14 residues. The CDR3: CASSPSSGVYEQYF. CDR3 nucleotides: TGTGCCAGCAGCCCTTCCAGCGGGGTTTACGAGCAGTACTTC.

This chain uses TRBV12-3 or TRBV12-4 with TRBJ2-7; 11 nucleotides agree with TRBD2. J lost 0 bases, V lost 6 bases, and 4 bases had no gene match. The length of the CDR3 is 15 residues. The CDR3 nucleotides read TGTGCCAGCAGGACCGGGACTAGCGGCTCCTACGAGCAGTACTTC. Protein product: CASRTGTSGSYEQYF.

The chain has TRBV7-2 and TRBJ2-2; 9 bases match TRBD1. This CDR3 is 16 amino acids long. Germline assignment: CDR1 SGHTA and CDR2 FQGNSA. J was trimmed by 6 bases and V by 5 bases; bases with no gene match: 10. CDR3 sequence (DNA): TGTGCCAGCAGCGTATCCGGGACAGGGTTCGCCGGGGAGCTGTTTTTT. Translation gives CASSVSGTGFAGELFF.

This clonotype was counted only a few times. The chain recombines TRBV7-6 with TRBJ2-1; 10 bases are a match to TRBD2. The trim removed 5 bases at V and 6 bases at J, leaving 4 bases unmatched. The CDR3 covers 14 residues. Germline CDR1 SGHVS, CDR2 FNYEAQ. The CDR3 sequence is CASSKTSGRNEQFF. In DNA form, the CDR3 reads TGTGCCAGCAGCAAGACTAGCGGGCGCAATGAGCAGTTCTTC.

The chain uses TRBV20-1 and TRBJ1-6; TRBD1 might be the D (5 bases). V was trimmed by 5 bases and J by 2 bases, leaving 10 bases between them. Germline lookup yields CDR1 DFQATT and CDR2 SNEGSKA (reference sequence). The CDR3 spans 14 residues. CDR3 nucleotides: TGCAGTGCTGGGGACGGAGCCTATAATTCACCCCTCCACTTT. Translated, it gives CSAGDGAYNSPLHF.

This clonotype was observed at least ten times. The chain uses TRBV20-1 and TRBJ1-4; 8 bases align to TRBD1. V was pared by 1 base and J by 3 bases, with 4 bases of the junction left unmatched. The length of the CDR3 is 15 residues. Germline assignment: CDR1 DFQATT and CDR2 SNEGSKA (reference sequence). The CDR3 reads CSARGQGASNEKLFF. The CDR3 DNA sequence: TGCAGTGCTAGAGGTCAGGGGGCATCTAATGAAAAACTGTTTTTT.

This clonotype appeared a single time. The chain couples TRBV6-5 to TRBJ1-1; perhaps TRBD1 as D (5 bases). Trimming pared 2 bases from V and 1 base from J, leaving 11 bases between. CDR3 length: 15 amino acids. From germline, CDR1 is MNHEY and CDR2 SVGAGI. The DNA for the CDR3 is TGTGCCAGCAGTTACCTGGGACTGAAGAACACTGAAGCTTTCTTT. Translating gives CASSYLGLKNTEAFF.

The chain employs TRBV9 and TRBJ2-5; perhaps TRBD2 as D (6 bases). This CDR3 spans 15 amino acids. V shed 1 base and J shed 2 bases, with 12 bases lying between them. The germline gives CDR1 SGDLS, CDR2 YYNGEE. DNA for the CDR3: TGTGCCAGCAGCGTACTGGGACTCACGCAAGAGACCCAGTACTTC. Amino acids: CASSVLGLTQETQYF.

In its sample, this clonotype was seen a few times. The chain recombines TRBV4-2 with TRBJ1-6, with a weak D call TRBD1 (6 bases). The CDR3 covers 15 residues. Germline assignment: CDR1 LGHNA and CDR2 YNFKEQ. Trimming took 4 bases from V and 5 from J, leaving 12 bases between them. CDR3 nucleotide sequence: TGTGCCAGCAGCCCTGACAGGACAGATAATTCACCCCTCCACTTT. It translates to CASSPDRTDNSPLHF.